This T cell receptor (beta chain) stems from a study of blood T cells in healthy people across ages. Alongside a J-beta primer mix, a sample-barcoded 5' primer served in a second PCR lasting about 7 to 11 cycles. TCRdb re-called the 5' RACE reads with MiXCR, one entry per CDR3 protein. This table has over a million distinct CDR3 sequences, 42% appearing once. This CDR3 is built from 15 residues. In germline, CDR1 is DFQATT, CDR2 SNEGSKA (reference sequence). Unmatched junction bases numbered 11, after V lost 6 bases and J lost 1 base. Comments on this clonotype: Antigen specificity is unknown.

General study results and limits: Both higher diversity and more naive CD4+ cells marked long-lived donors when set against aged donors.

This clonotype was sampled from a woman younger than 30 in good health. J is TRBJ2-7 and V is TRBV20-1; 8 bases fit TRBD2. The sample taken for sequencing was blood. CDR3 coding DNA: TGCAGTGCCGGCTCCAAAGCGGGAGATTCCTACGAGCAGTACTTC. Translating gives CSAGSKAGDSYEQYF.